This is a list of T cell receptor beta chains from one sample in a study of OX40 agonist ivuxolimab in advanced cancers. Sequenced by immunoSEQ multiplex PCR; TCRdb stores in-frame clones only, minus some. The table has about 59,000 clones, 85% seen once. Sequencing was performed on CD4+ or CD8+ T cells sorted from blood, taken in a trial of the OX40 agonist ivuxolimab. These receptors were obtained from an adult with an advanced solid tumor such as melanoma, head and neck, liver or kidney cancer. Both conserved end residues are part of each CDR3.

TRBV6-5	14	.	CASSRQGVIDEQYF
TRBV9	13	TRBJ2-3	CASSVGYTDTQYF
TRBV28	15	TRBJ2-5	CASSLVLAGEETQYF
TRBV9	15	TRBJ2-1	CASSEQGAYYNEQFF
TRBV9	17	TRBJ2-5	CASSAQGGQGVTETQYF
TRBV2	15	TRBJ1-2	CASSDQPQAFYGYTF
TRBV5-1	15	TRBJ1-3	CASSLQSSSGNTIYF
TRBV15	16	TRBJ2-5	CATSRDKGAGQLTQYF
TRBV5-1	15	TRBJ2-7	CASSLGQRTLYEQYF
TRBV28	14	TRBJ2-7	CASSFGGFPYEQYF
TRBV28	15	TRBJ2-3	CASSRGDRASDTQYF
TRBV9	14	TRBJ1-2	CASSRRDRDYGYTF
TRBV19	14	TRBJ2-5	CATQKRTAKETQYF
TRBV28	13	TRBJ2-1	CASRGAVGNEQFF
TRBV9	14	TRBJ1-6	CASSNGPNNSPLHF
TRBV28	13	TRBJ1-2	CASSLSIRYGYTF
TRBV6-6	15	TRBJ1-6	CASSYTGTGNSPLHF
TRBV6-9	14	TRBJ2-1	CASSFLVAGGSLFF
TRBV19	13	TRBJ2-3	CASSPQRTDTQYF
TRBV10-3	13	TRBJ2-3	CAIKAPRSDTQYF
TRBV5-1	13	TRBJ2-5	CASSLGQPETQYF
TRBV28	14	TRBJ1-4	CASSLRSGREKLFF
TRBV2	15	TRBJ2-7	CASSEAGTGYPEQYF
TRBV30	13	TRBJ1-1	CAWSPSGWTEAFF
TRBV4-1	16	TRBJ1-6	CASSQDQDSRGSPLHF
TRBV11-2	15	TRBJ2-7	CASSSSRLASYEQYF
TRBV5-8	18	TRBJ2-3	CASSLELAGGPSTDTQYF
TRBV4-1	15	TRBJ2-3	CASSQEREGADTQYF
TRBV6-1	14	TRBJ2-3	CASSERQGTDTQYF
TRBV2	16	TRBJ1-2	CASSDGQGLTNYGYTF
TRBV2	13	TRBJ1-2	CASSEKGPGAYTF
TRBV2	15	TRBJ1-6	CASSEFQGWNSPLHF
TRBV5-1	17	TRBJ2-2	CASSWGHRGLNTGELFF
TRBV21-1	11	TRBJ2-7	CASNIPYEQYF
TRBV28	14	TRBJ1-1	CASTRGGYGTEAFF
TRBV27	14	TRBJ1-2	CASSLSIGWGGYTF
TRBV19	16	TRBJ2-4	CASSGLSGRTGNIQYF
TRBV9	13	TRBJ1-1	CASSWDGNTEAFF
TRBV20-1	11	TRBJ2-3	CSARDRRAQYF
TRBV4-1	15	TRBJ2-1	CASSQGVGRGNEQFF
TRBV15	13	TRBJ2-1	CATSNTQYNEQFF
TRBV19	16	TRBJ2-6	CASCVSAASGANVLTF
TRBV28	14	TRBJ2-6	CASSVPSGANVLTF
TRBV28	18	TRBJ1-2	CASSFIGRNYRVNYGYTF
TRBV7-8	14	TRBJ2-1	CASSLAGPRNEQFF
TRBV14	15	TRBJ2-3	CASSQDLHLWGTQYF
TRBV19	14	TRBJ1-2	CASSIDRGRYGYTF